This T cell receptor beta chain is from a study of cytomegalovirus exposure and HLA in healthy donors. V gave up 5 bases and J gave up 5 bases; unmatched junction bases: 5. The CDR3 loop spans 13 amino acids. The V gene's germline CDR1 is MNHNY and CDR2 SVGAGI (reference sequence). Sequencing used immunoSEQ multiplex PCR; TCRdb keeps in-frame clones, though not all of them. The table shows about 58,000 clones, with roughly nine tenths occurring only once. The clonotype comes from a man aged 18-30 years in good health and CMV-seronegative. The material sequenced was PBMCs. The J gene is TRBJ2-5, the V gene TRBV6-6; 7 nucleotides line up with TRBD1. DNA of the CDR3: TGTGCCAGCAGTCGCCGACAGGGCGAGACCCAGTACTTC. It codes for CASSRRQGETQYF.